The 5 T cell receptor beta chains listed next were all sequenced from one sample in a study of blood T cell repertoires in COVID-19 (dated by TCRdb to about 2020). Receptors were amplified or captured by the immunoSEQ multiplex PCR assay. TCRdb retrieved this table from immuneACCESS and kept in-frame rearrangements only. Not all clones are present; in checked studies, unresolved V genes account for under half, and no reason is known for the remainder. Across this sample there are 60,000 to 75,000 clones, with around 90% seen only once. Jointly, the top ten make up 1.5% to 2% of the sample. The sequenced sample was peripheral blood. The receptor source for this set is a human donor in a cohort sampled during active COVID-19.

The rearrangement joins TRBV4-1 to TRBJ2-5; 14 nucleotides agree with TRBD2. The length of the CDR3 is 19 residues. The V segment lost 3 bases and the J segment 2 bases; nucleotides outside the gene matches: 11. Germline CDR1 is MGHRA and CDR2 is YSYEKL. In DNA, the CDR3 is TGCGCCAGCAGCCATTACGGGACTAGCGGGAGAGGAGGTCAAGAGACCCAGTACTTC. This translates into CASSHYGTSGRGGQETQYF.

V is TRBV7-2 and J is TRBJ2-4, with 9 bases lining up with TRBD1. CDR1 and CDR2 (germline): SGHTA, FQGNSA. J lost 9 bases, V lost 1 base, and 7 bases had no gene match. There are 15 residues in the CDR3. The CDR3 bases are TGTGCCAGCAGCTTAGGGAAGACAGGGGGAGGCATTCAGTACTTC. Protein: CASSLGKTGGGIQYF.

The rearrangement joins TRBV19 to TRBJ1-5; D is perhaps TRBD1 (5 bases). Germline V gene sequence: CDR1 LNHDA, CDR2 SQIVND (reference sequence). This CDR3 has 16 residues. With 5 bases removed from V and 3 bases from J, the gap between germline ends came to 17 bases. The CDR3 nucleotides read TGTGCCAGTAGTCCCAGGGAGGGGAAGTACAATCAGCCCCAGCATTTT. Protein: CASSPREGKYNQPQHF.

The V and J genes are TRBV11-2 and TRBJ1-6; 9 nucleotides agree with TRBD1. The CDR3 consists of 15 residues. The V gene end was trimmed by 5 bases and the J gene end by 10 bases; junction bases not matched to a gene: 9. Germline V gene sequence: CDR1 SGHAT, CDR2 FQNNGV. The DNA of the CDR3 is TGTGCCAGCAGCCCAGCTGGGACAGGGTACTCACCCCTCCACTTT. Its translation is CASSPAGTGYSPLHF. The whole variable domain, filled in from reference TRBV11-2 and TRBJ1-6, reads EAGVAQSPRYKIIEKRQSVAFWCNPISGHATLYWYQQILGQGPKLLIQFQNNGVVDDSQLPKDRFSAERLKGVDSTLKIQPAKLEDSAVYLCASSPAGTGYSPLHFGNGTRLTVT.

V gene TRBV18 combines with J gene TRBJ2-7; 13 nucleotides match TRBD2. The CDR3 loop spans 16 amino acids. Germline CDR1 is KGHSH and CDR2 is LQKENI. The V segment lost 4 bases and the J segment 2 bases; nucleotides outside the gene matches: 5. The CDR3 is CASSQGTSGMAYEQYF. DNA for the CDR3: TGTGCCAGCTCACAGGGGACTAGCGGGATGGCCTACGAGCAGTACTTC.